This is a list of T cell receptor beta chains from one sample in a study of blood T cell repertoires in COVID-19. Measured with immunoSEQ multiplex PCR; TCRdb has only the in-frame clones, and not every one. Seen here are about 220,000 clones, around 89% observed once, and the top ten hold approximately 3.5%. Sample: PBMCs or T cells enriched from blood (not recorded which). The source of these receptors is a woman aged 18-29 years in a cohort exposed to, infected with or recovered from COVID-19 (not recorded which). Both conserved end residues are part of each CDR3. D genes are given only for firm matches. Some rows have no size entry. The others give once, few or many, or a class for an expanded clone.

J gene: TRBJ1-5
D gene: -
clone size: -
V gene: TRBV10-3
CDR3 protein: CAIRDSNQPQHF
CDR3 DNA: TGTGCCATCCGGGACTCAAATCAGCCCCAGCATTTT

J gene: TRBJ2-3
D gene: TRBD1
clone size: -
V gene: TRBV5-1
CDR3 protein: CASSLSGQGADTQYF
CDR3 DNA: TGCGCCAGCAGCTTGTCGGGACAGGGGGCAGATACGCAGTATTTT

J gene: TRBJ1-6
D gene: TRBD1
clone size: -
V gene: TRBV7-3
CDR3 protein: CASSLNGQGVSPLHF
CDR3 DNA: TGTGCCAGCAGCTTAAATGGACAGGGGGTTTCACCCCTCCACTTT

J gene: TRBJ1-5
D gene: -
clone size: -
V gene: TRBV24-1
CDR3 protein: CATSAPEQPQHF
CDR3 DNA: TGTGCCACCAGTGCGCCGGAGCAGCCCCAGCATTTT

J gene: TRBJ2-1
D gene: TRBD2
clone size: -
V gene: TRBV27
CDR3 protein: CASSLGPAGSYNEQFF
CDR3 DNA: TGTGCCAGCAGTTTGGGGCCAGCGGGATCCTACAATGAGCAGTTCTTC

J gene: TRBJ1-5
D gene: -
clone size: few
V gene: TRBV27
CDR3 protein: CASSLLSGDDQPQHF
CDR3 DNA: TGTGCCAGCAGTTTATTGTCAGGGGACGATCAGCCCCAGCATTTT

J gene: TRBJ2-3
D gene: TRBD2
clone size: -
V gene: TRBV29-1
CDR3 protein: CSVERGDTDTQYF
CDR3 DNA: TGCAGCGTTGAGCGGGGGGACACAGATACGCAGTATTTT

J gene: TRBJ2-7
D gene: TRBD2
clone size: -
V gene: TRBV28
CDR3 protein: CASSLLAGGPSGEQYF
CDR3 DNA: TGTGCCAGCAGTCTCCTAGCGGGAGGGCCCTCGGGCGAGCAGTACTTC

J gene: TRBJ2-3
D gene: TRBD1
clone size: many
V gene: TRBV2
CDR3 protein: CASNNQGQGADTQYF
CDR3 DNA: TGTGCCAGCAACAACCAGGGACAGGGGGCAGATACGCAGTATTTT

J gene: TRBJ2-1
D gene: TRBD1
clone size: -
V gene: TRBV18
CDR3 protein: CASSRLGTGDNEQFF
CDR3 DNA: TGTGCCAGCTCACGCCTCGGGACAGGGGACAATGAGCAGTTCTTC

J gene: TRBJ2-7
D gene: TRBD1
clone size: -
V gene: TRBV5-1
CDR3 protein: CASGRDRGSREQYF
CDR3 DNA: TGCGCCAGCGGGCGGGACAGGGGTTCACGGGAGCAGTACTTC

J gene: TRBJ2-7
D gene: TRBD1
clone size: once
V gene: TRBV27
CDR3 protein: CASSPNRGPEEQYF
CDR3 DNA: TGTGCCAGCAGTCCCAACAGGGGGCCTGAGGAGCAGTACTTC

J gene: TRBJ2-5
D gene: TRBD2
clone size: once
V gene: TRBV6-5
CDR3 protein: CASKSGAQQETQYF
CDR3 DNA: TGTGCCAGCAAAAGCGGGGCCCAGCAAGAGACCCAGTACTTC

J gene: TRBJ1-5
D gene: -
clone size: -
V gene: TRBV19
CDR3 protein: CASTPIRTPGGQPQHF
CDR3 DNA: TGTGCCAGTACTCCCATAAGGACGCCCGGAGGACAGCCCCAGCATTTT

J gene: TRBJ1-2
D gene: -
clone size: -
V gene: TRBV10-1
CDR3 protein: CASPRRGKGGYTF
CDR3 DNA: TGCGCCAGCCCTAGGAGGGGCAAGGGTGGCTACACCTTC

J gene: TRBJ1-2
D gene: TRBD1
clone size: -
V gene: TRBV2
CDR3 protein: CASSRLPGQPELRSLGYTF
CDR3 DNA: TGTGCCAGCAGTCGATTGCCGGGACAGCCAGAGTTGAGGTCTCTGGGCTACACCTTC

J gene: TRBJ1-2
D gene: -
clone size: -
V gene: TRBV30
CDR3 protein: CAWSVWGDNYGYTF
CDR3 DNA: TGTGCCTGGAGTGTATGGGGGGATAACTATGGCTACACCTTC

J gene: TRBJ2-1
D gene: TRBD2
clone size: -
V gene: TRBV24-1
CDR3 protein: CATSDFPAGGAGEQFF
CDR3 DNA: TGTGCCACCAGTGATTTCCCAGCGGGGGGGGCGGGTGAGCAGTTCTTC

J gene: TRBJ2-5
D gene: -
clone size: -
V gene: TRBV4-1
CDR3 protein: CASSQWAQETQYF
CDR3 DNA: TGCGCCAGCAGCCAATGGGCCCAAGAGACCCAGTACTTC

J gene: TRBJ2-7
D gene: TRBD1
clone size: -
V gene: TRBV5-4
CDR3 protein: CASSSKTGTYEQYF
CDR3 DNA: TGTGCCAGCAGCTCCAAGACAGGGACCTACGAGCAGTACTTC

J gene: TRBJ2-1
D gene: TRBD2
clone size: -
V gene: TRBV7-3
CDR3 protein: CASSPLSGGSYNEQFF
CDR3 DNA: TGTGCCAGCAGCCCCCTCTCGGGGGGTTCCTACAATGAGCAGTTCTTC

J gene: TRBJ2-5
D gene: TRBD1
clone size: -
V gene: TRBV19
CDR3 protein: CASSIGTGGPKTQYF
CDR3 DNA: TGTGCCAGTAGTATTGGGACAGGGGGCCCGAAGACCCAGTACTTC

J gene: TRBJ1-5
D gene: TRBD1
clone size: -
V gene: TRBV27
CDR3 protein: CASSADRDQPQHF
CDR3 DNA: TGTGCCAGCAGTGCGGACAGGGATCAGCCCCAGCATTTT

J gene: TRBJ2-7
D gene: -
clone size: -
V gene: TRBV30
CDR3 protein: CAWRLTASYEQYF
CDR3 DNA: TGTGCCTGGAGACTGACAGCTTCCTACGAGCAGTACTTC

J gene: TRBJ1-2
D gene: -
clone size: -
V gene: TRBV5-1
CDR3 protein: CASSPAVGTSNYGYTF
CDR3 DNA: TGCGCCAGCAGTCCTGCGGTCGGAACTTCTAACTATGGCTACACCTTC

J gene: TRBJ2-1
D gene: -
clone size: -
V gene: TRBV3-1/TRBV3-2
CDR3 protein: CASSTILYNEQFF
CDR3 DNA: TGTGCCAGCAGCACTATCCTTTACAATGAGCAGTTCTTC

J gene: TRBJ2-2
D gene: TRBD2
clone size: -
V gene: TRBV15
CDR3 protein: CATKLVAGANTGELFF
CDR3 DNA: TGTGCCACCAAGCTGGTAGCGGGAGCTAACACCGGGGAGCTGTTTTTT

J gene: TRBJ2-3
D gene: -
clone size: -
V gene: TRBV6-5
CDR3 protein: CASDHSRGTDTQYF
CDR3 DNA: TGTGCCAGCGACCACAGTCGGGGGACAGATACGCAGTATTTT

J gene: TRBJ1-2
D gene: -
clone size: -
V gene: TRBV5-1
CDR3 protein: CASSLDRTEGGYTF
CDR3 DNA: TGCGCCAGCAGCTTGGATCGGACAGAAGGGGGCTACACCTTC

J gene: TRBJ1-5
D gene: -
clone size: -
V gene: TRBV7-2
CDR3 protein: CASSLYRAVQPQHF
CDR3 DNA: TGTGCCAGCAGCCTATACAGGGCCGTTCAGCCCCAGCATTTT

J gene: TRBJ2-3
D gene: -
clone size: -
V gene: TRBV5-1
CDR3 protein: CASSPGFRAVSTDTQYF
CDR3 DNA: TGCGCCAGCAGCCCGGGCTTCAGGGCGGTCAGCACAGATACGCAGTATTTT

J gene: TRBJ2-5
D gene: -
clone size: -
V gene: TRBV2
CDR3 protein: CASSYNPQGTQYF
CDR3 DNA: TGTGCCAGCAGTTACAACCCCCAGGGGACCCAGTACTTC

J gene: TRBJ1-5
D gene: -
clone size: -
V gene: TRBV5-6
CDR3 protein: CASSLGRQHNQPQHF
CDR3 DNA: TGTGCCAGCAGCTTGGGTCGACAGCACAATCAGCCCCAGCATTTT

J gene: TRBJ1-6
D gene: -
clone size: -
V gene: TRBV9
CDR3 protein: CASSDRPTDSPLHF
CDR3 DNA: TGTGCCAGCAGTGACAGGCCTACCGATTCACCCCTCCACTTT

J gene: TRBJ1-5
D gene: -
clone size: -
V gene: TRBV18
CDR3 protein: CASSPQGVSNQPQHF
CDR3 DNA: TGTGCCAGCTCACCACAGGGAGTTAGCAATCAGCCCCAGCATTTT

J gene: TRBJ1-2
D gene: -
clone size: -
V gene: TRBV3-1/TRBV3-2
CDR3 protein: CASSQPGRGGYGYTF
CDR3 DNA: TGTGCCAGCAGCCAGCCCGGCAGGGGTGGCTATGGCTACACCTTC

J gene: TRBJ2-2
D gene: TRBD1
clone size: -
V gene: TRBV7-2
CDR3 protein: CASSLDRSELFF
CDR3 DNA: TGTGCCAGCAGCCTGGACAGGTCCGAGCTGTTTTTT

J gene: TRBJ2-3
D gene: TRBD1
clone size: -
V gene: TRBV15
CDR3 protein: CATSTKVDRARVNTQYF
CDR3 DNA: TGTGCCACCAGCACAAAAGTGGACAGGGCAAGGGTGAATACGCAGTATTTT

J gene: TRBJ2-1
D gene: TRBD2
clone size: once
V gene: TRBV11-3
CDR3 protein: CASSFLKLAGGGNEQFF
CDR3 DNA: TGTGCCAGCAGCTTCCTCAAACTAGCGGGAGGTGGTAATGAGCAGTTCTTC

J gene: TRBJ1-2
D gene: -
clone size: -
V gene: TRBV24-1
CDR3 protein: CATSERNYGYTF
CDR3 DNA: TGTGCCACCAGTGAACGGAACTATGGCTACACCTTC

J gene: TRBJ1-3
D gene: -
clone size: -
V gene: TRBV12-5
CDR3 protein: CASGLPGYFSGNTIYF
CDR3 DNA: TGTGCTAGTGGTTTGCCAGGGTACTTCTCTGGAAACACCATATATTTT

J gene: TRBJ2-7
D gene: TRBD1
clone size: -
V gene: TRBV28
CDR3 protein: CASSPGTVITYEQYF
CDR3 DNA: TGTGCCAGCAGTCCCGGGACAGTGATAACCTACGAGCAGTACTTC

J gene: TRBJ1-2
D gene: TRBD1
clone size: -
V gene: TRBV24-1
CDR3 protein: CATSGHRGGYGYTF
CDR3 DNA: TGTGCCACCAGCGGACACAGGGGAGGCTATGGCTACACCTTC

J gene: TRBJ2-7
D gene: -
clone size: -
V gene: TRBV18
CDR3 protein: CASSANPGSDSYEQYF
CDR3 DNA: TGTGCCAGCTCCGCAAATCCCGGGTCGGACTCCTACGAGCAGTACTTC

J gene: TRBJ2-7
D gene: -
clone size: -
V gene: TRBV30
CDR3 protein: CAWSSGHYEQYF
CDR3 DNA: TGTGCCTGGAGTTCAGGACACTACGAGCAGTACTTC

J gene: TRBJ2-1
D gene: TRBD2
clone size: -
V gene: TRBV28
CDR3 protein: CASSLLVPSGELNEQFF
CDR3 DNA: TGTGCCAGCAGTTTGTTGGTACCTAGCGGGGAGTTGAATGAGCAGTTCTTC

J gene: TRBJ2-1
D gene: TRBD2
clone size: -
V gene: TRBV7-9
CDR3 protein: CASSETGGSYNEQFF
CDR3 DNA: TGTGCCAGCAGCGAGACGGGAGGTTCCTACAATGAGCAGTTCTTC

J gene: TRBJ2-1
D gene: TRBD2
clone size: -
V gene: TRBV9
CDR3 protein: CASSVEGLAGGHFYNEQFF
CDR3 DNA: TGTGCCAGCAGCGTAGAGGGACTAGCGGGGGGGCACTTCTACAATGAGCAGTTCTTC

J gene: TRBJ2-5
D gene: -
clone size: -
V gene: TRBV2
CDR3 protein: CASSEGHEETQYF
CDR3 DNA: TGTGCCAGCAGTGAAGGACACGAGGAGACCCAGTACTTC

J gene: TRBJ1-5
D gene: TRBD1
clone size: -
V gene: TRBV28
CDR3 protein: CASSWGQGRNQPQHF
CDR3 DNA: TGTGCCAGCAGTTGGGGACAGGGGCGCAATCAGCCCCAGCATTTT

J gene: TRBJ2-7
D gene: -
clone size: -
V gene: TRBV11-3
CDR3 protein: CASSSRGTDEQYF
CDR3 DNA: TGTGCCAGCAGCTCTCGCGGGACCGACGAGCAGTACTTC

J gene: TRBJ2-5
D gene: TRBD1
clone size: -
V gene: TRBV11-2
CDR3 protein: CASSLGSTGVPGRETQYF
CDR3 DNA: TGTGCCAGCAGCCTTGGGTCGACAGGGGTCCCAGGAAGAGAGACCCAGTACTTC

J gene: TRBJ2-1
D gene: -
clone size: -
V gene: TRBV9
CDR3 protein: CASSVGGLALNEQFF
CDR3 DNA: TGTGCCAGCAGCGTAGGGGGGCTAGCTCTGAATGAGCAGTTCTTC

J gene: TRBJ2-2
D gene: -
clone size: -
V gene: TRBV3-1/TRBV3-2
CDR3 protein: CASSQQGPGNTGELFF
CDR3 DNA: TGTGCCAGCAGCCAGCAAGGCCCGGGGAACACCGGGGAGCTGTTTTTT

J gene: TRBJ1-3
D gene: TRBD1
clone size: -
V gene: TRBV2
CDR3 protein: CASRGGRDRTSGNTIYF
CDR3 DNA: TGTGCCAGCCGGGGAGGGCGGGACAGGACGTCTGGAAACACCATATATTTT

J gene: TRBJ2-4
D gene: -
clone size: -
V gene: TRBV5-1
CDR3 protein: CASSDPQGENIQYF
CDR3 DNA: TGCGCCAGCAGCGACCCTCAGGGTGAAAACATTCAGTACTTC